This entry lists 27 T cell receptor beta chains sequenced from one sample in a study of blood T cell repertoires in COVID-19 (TCRdb year 2020). Libraries were constructed by the immunoSEQ multiplex PCR assay. What TCRdb holds here is the immuneACCESS table cut down to in-frame rearrangements. Part of the clones is not present; checked against another copy, under half of the missing clones reflect an unresolved V gene, and the others are unexplained. The sample contains tens of thousands of clones, around 83% of them found a single time. The ten largest account for around an eighth of the sample. Sequencing used peripheral blood. These receptors came from a human donor with acute or convalescent COVID-19. The donor label of this sample is uncertain.

This chain joins TRBV5-4 and TRBJ2-5, with D tentatively TRBD2 (6 bases). The CDR3 contains 15 residues. Deletions cut 4 bases from V and 2 bases from J, with 15 bases between. CDR1 SGHNT and CDR2 YYREEE come from the germline V gene (reference sequence). The CDR3 sequence is CASSGARGTQETQYF. The CDR3 coding sequence is TGTGCCAGCAGCGGAGCTCGGGGGACGCAAGAGACCCAGTACTTC.

This chain links TRBV7-8 with TRBJ1-4, with TRBD1 matching over 7 bases. Unmatched junction bases numbered 5, after V lost 1 base and J lost 0 bases. In germline, CDR1 is SGHVS, CDR2 FQNEAQ. This CDR3 has 17 residues. DNA for the CDR3: TGTGCCAGCAGCTTAGAACAGGGGTATGCAACTAATGAAAAACTGTTTTTT. Its protein is CASSLEQGYATNEKLFF.

The chain employs TRBV30 and TRBJ1-6; no firm D call. The V end was cut by 5 bases, the J end by 9 bases, with 11 bases between. The CDR3 runs 12 residues. CDR1 and CDR2 from the germline V gene are GTSNPN and SVGIG (reference sequence). CDR3 in DNA: TGTGCCTGGGACCGTGTTAGTTCACCCCTCCACTTT. Its translation is CAWDRVSSPLHF.

The chain links TRBV28 to TRBJ2-6; D remains unclear. Germline CDR1 MDHEN, CDR2 SYDVKM. Trimming removed 4 bases at V and 2 bases at J, with 6 bases between. The CDR3 is made up of 14 amino acids. CDR3 sequence (DNA): TGTGCCAGCAGTTCCCCTGCTGGGGCCAACGTCCTGACTTTC. Amino acids: CASSSPAGANVLTF.

The chain employs TRBV28 and TRBJ2-4; D might be TRBD2 (6 bases). Germline loops: CDR1 MDHEN, CDR2 SYDVKM. V lost 8 bases, J lost 6 bases, and 11 bases lay in between. This CDR3 contains 12 residues. CDR3 nucleotides: TGTGCCAGCTCCCCGGGGGTAAACATTCAGTACTTC. It specifies CASSPGVNIQYF.

The CDR3 coding sequence is TGCAGCGTCATTAGCGCGAGCTCCTACAATGAGCAGTTCTTC. Translated, it gives CSVISASSYNEQFF. This chain uses TRBV29-1 with TRBJ2-1, with a possible D match to TRBD2 (5 bases). V dropped 6 bases and J dropped 0 bases, with 12 bases sitting between them. The CDR3 is 14 amino acids. Germline CDR1 is SQVTM and CDR2 is ANQGSEA.

This chain links TRBV7-2 with TRBJ1-6, with 7 bases matching TRBD1. With V trimmed by 3 bases and J by 4 bases, 6 bases remained unmatched. The germline gives CDR1 SGHTA, CDR2 FQGNSA. The CDR3 contains 16 residues. DNA for the CDR3: TGTGCCAGCAGCTTTGGGTCGGGACAGTATAATTCACCCCTCCACTTT. Translating it yields CASSFGSGQYNSPLHF.

The V and J genes are TRBV7-3 and TRBJ2-3; D is unresolved. Trimming stripped 5 bases from V and 3 bases from J, with 9 bases between. The V gene's germline CDR1 is SGHTA and CDR2 FQGTGA. This CDR3 spans 13 amino acids. CDR3 nucleotides: TGTGCCAGCAGCCCGAGCCCAACAGATACGCAGTATTTT. Translating gives CASSPSPTDTQYF.

This chain uses TRBV5-6 with TRBJ1-4; the match to TRBD1 covers 11 bases. Germline V CDR1 and CDR2: SGHDT, YYEEEE. After removal of 3 bases from V and 7 bases from J, the junction contained 14 bases not matched to a gene. This CDR3 region has 18 residues. The CDR3, as DNA: TGTGCCAGCAGCTCCACCTTGGGACAGGGGGGATTCGGTGAAAAACTGTTTTTT. Its translation: CASSSTLGQGGFGEKLFF.

This chain connects TRBV18 to TRBJ1-2, with 7 bases aligning to TRBD1. Germline V lookup: CDR1 KGHSH, CDR2 LQKENI. V was clipped by 2 bases and J by 4 bases; unmatched bases: 4. This CDR3 is built from 14 residues. The CDR3 here is CASSPAGTVYGYTF. CDR3 coding DNA: TGTGCCAGCTCACCAGCCGGGACAGTCTATGGCTACACCTTC.

The chain uses TRBV10-3 and TRBJ2-1; 11 nucleotides agree with TRBD1. The germline V gene encodes CDR1 ENHRY and CDR2 SYGVKD. The CDR3 is 15 amino acids. V lost 3 bases and J lost 7; bases outside the gene matches: 5. The CDR3 loop reads CAISDKGQGGNEQFF. CDR3 in DNA: TGTGCCATCAGTGATAAGGGACAGGGGGGGAATGAGCAGTTCTTC.

This clone came up once. The J gene is TRBJ2-3, the V gene TRBV4-3, with unresolved D. The CDR3 length is 13 residues. Trimming pared 5 bases from V and 4 bases from J, leaving 10 bases between. The germline V gene encodes CDR1 LGHNA and CDR2 YSLEER. The CDR3 DNA sequence: TGCGCCAGCAGCTTCTACGATGCAGATACGCAGTATTTT. It specifies CASSFYDADTQYF.

The V call is TRBV5-1, the J call TRBJ1-2; TRBD1 agrees at 7 bases. The CDR3 runs to 14 residues. CDR1 and CDR2 (germline): SGHRS, YFSETQ. J gave up 7 bases and V 0 bases, and 6 bases lay outside the gene matches. The CDR3 DNA sequence: TGCGCCAGCAGCTTGGCCTACAACAGGGGTGGCTACACCTTC. This encodes CASSLAYNRGGYTF.

This clone was observed a handful of times. V is TRBV2 and J is TRBJ2-6, with a possible D match to TRBD1 (6 bases). Looked up from germline, CDR1 is SNHLY and CDR2 is FYNNEI. V was trimmed by 4 bases and J by 1 base, leaving 11 bases between them. CDR3 size: 16 residues. CDR3 loop: CASSGDNGSGANVLTF. The CDR3 DNA reads as TGTGCCAGCAGTGGGGACAACGGGTCTGGGGCCAACGTCCTGACTTTC.

V usage is TRBV27 and J usage is TRBJ1-5; D ambiguous. The V gene lost 6 bases and the J gene lost 2 bases, with 11 bases spanning the gap. The CDR3 has 14 amino acids. Germline CDR1 reads MNHEY; CDR2 reads SMNVEV (reference sequence). DNA of the CDR3: TGTGCCAGCAGACGACTGGTGGGCAATCAGCCCCAGCATTTT. The encoded protein is CASRRLVGNQPQHF.

The rearrangement links TRBV30 to TRBJ2-1; D gene ambiguous. V gave up 2 bases and J gave up 7 bases, with 9 bases separating them. Germline V CDR1 and CDR2: GTSNPN, SVGIG (reference sequence). The CDR3 is 12 amino acids. The CDR3: CAWSPTTNEQFF. CDR3 in DNA: TGTGCCTGGAGTCCCACTACAAATGAGCAGTTCTTC.

The gene calls are TRBV10-3 and TRBJ2-1, with 9 bases that match TRBD1. Per the germline V gene, CDR1 is ENHRY and CDR2 is SYGVKD. CDR3 size: 14 residues. With 7 bases clipped from V and 6 bases from J, the junction kept 7 bases outside the gene matches. The CDR3 is CAITPGQGSNEQFF. CDR3 in DNA: TGTGCCATCACCCCGGGACAGGGAAGCAATGAGCAGTTCTTC.

The rearrangement joins TRBV15 to TRBJ2-7, with TRBD1 matching over 7 bases. This CDR3 comprises 16 residues. The ends lost 2 bases at V and 3 bases at J; junction bases unmatched: 10. Germline loops: CDR1 LNHNV, CDR2 YYDKDF (reference sequence). The CDR3 loop reads CATSRPRQGGSYEQYF. The CDR3 DNA follows: TGTGCCACCAGCAGACCCCGACAGGGTGGTAGCTACGAGCAGTACTTC.

The chain couples TRBV6-5 to TRBJ1-4; D gene unclear. The V gene's germline CDR1 is MNHEY and CDR2 SVGAGI. The V gene lost 0 bases and the J gene lost 5 bases, with 10 bases spanning the gap. This CDR3 region has 15 residues. CDR3 DNA sequence: TGTGCCAGCAGTTACTCGGGCCTCCGGAATGAAAAACTGTTTTTT. It codes for CASSYSGLRNEKLFF.

V usage is TRBV19 and J usage is TRBJ2-1, with 7 bases matching TRBD1. Germline V lookup: CDR1 LNHDA, CDR2 SQIVND (reference sequence). With 2 bases clipped from V and 0 bases from J, the junction kept 4 bases outside the gene matches. The length of the CDR3 is 16 residues. The CDR3 DNA reads TGTGCCAGTAGTATAACAGGGGCTGGCTCCTACAATGAGCAGTTCTTC. Amino acid sequence: CASSITGAGSYNEQFF.

This clone was found a few times. The chain recombines TRBV2 with TRBJ2-7; D gene unclear. The V gene lost 4 bases and the J gene lost 2 bases, with 3 bases spanning the gap. This CDR3 is built from 11 residues. Germline CDR1 and CDR2: SNHLY and FYNNEI. In DNA form, the CDR3 reads TGTGCCAGCAGTGCTCCCTACGAGCAGTACTTC. Protein: CASSAPYEQYF.

The chain joins TRBV11-3 to TRBJ2-5, with D hard to call. V was clipped by 1 base and J by 5 bases, with 8 bases between them. There are 13 residues in the CDR3. The germline CDR1 and CDR2 sequences are SGHNT and YENEEA. The CDR3 reads CASSLGVAETQYF. The CDR3 bases are TGTGCCAGCAGCTTAGGAGTTGCTGAGACCCAGTACTTC.

The V and J genes are TRBV14 and TRBJ2-5; TRBD1 agrees at 9 bases. Losses at the gene ends were 0 bases for V and 5 bases for J; bases not matched to a gene: 10. This CDR3 is built from 17 residues. The germline V gene has CDR1 SGHDN and CDR2 FVKESK. CDR3 sequence (DNA): TGTGCCAGCAGCCAAGAACAGGGGGCAGGTAGCGGGGAGACCCAGTACTTC. Translated, it gives CASSQEQGAGSGETQYF.

This chain links TRBV6-5 with TRBJ1-2, with 12 bases identical to TRBD1. Trimming at V came to 7 bases and at J to 5 bases, leaving 5 bases not matched to a gene. The V gene's germline CDR1 is MNHEY and CDR2 SVGAGI. The CDR3 is 14 residues long. DNA of the CDR3: TGTGCCAGCACCGGGACAGGGGGCTGGTATGGCTACACCTTC. This translates into CASTGTGGWYGYTF.

The gene calls are TRBV4-3 and TRBJ1-5; D is possibly TRBD1 (6 bases). This CDR3 spans 16 amino acids. CDR1 is LGHNA, CDR2 YSLEER, per germline. Deletions cut 1 base from V and 3 bases from J, with 13 bases between. The CDR3: CASSQGAGADNQPQHF. In DNA, the CDR3 is TGCGCCAGCAGCCAAGGAGCAGGGGCCGACAATCAGCCCCAGCATTTT.

This chain connects TRBV5-1 to TRBJ2-2; maybe TRBD1 (5 bases). The V and J ends lost 6 bases and 9 bases respectively, with 18 bases between them. CDR1 is SGHRS, CDR2 YFSETQ, per germline. The CDR3 covers 14 residues. This chain's CDR3 is CASKGTGPGRELFF. CDR3 bases: TGCGCCAGCAAAGGAACAGGACCAGGCAGGGAGCTGTTTTTT. The variable domain in full, with the rest retrieved from reference TRBV5-1 and TRBJ2-2, is KAGVTQTPRYLIKTRGQQVTLSCSPISGHRSVSWYQQTPGQGLQFLFEYFSETQRNKGNFPGRFSGRQFSNSRSEMNVSTLELGDSALYLCASKGTGPGRELFFGEGSRLTVL.

CDR3 sequence reads: CASSLAWTARTDTQYF. CDR3 nucleotide sequence: TGCGCCAGCAGCTTGGCCTGGACAGCTCGCACAGATACGCAGTATTTT. The chain uses TRBV5-1 and TRBJ2-3, with D possibly TRBD1 on 6 matching bases. Trimming took off 0 bases at V and 1 base at J, with 12 bases between the two ends. Germline V gene data show CDR1 as SGHRS and CDR2 as YFSETQ. The CDR3 loop spans 16 amino acids. Full variable domain (missing parts from reference TRBV5-1 and TRBJ2-3): KAGVTQTPRYLIKTRGQQVTLSCSPISGHRSVSWYQQTPGQGLQFLFEYFSETQRNKGNFPGRFSGRQFSNSRSEMNVSTLELGDSALYLCASSLAWTARTDTQYFGPGTRLTVL.